This TCR beta chain was recorded in a study of molecular identifiers for immune sequencing clone quantification. TCRdb reprocessed the PCR reads via MiXCR and lists one record per CDR3 protein. The sample gives some 320,000 distinct CDR3 sequences, about a fifth of which show up once; approximately 0.85% is in the top ten. The CDR3 sequence is 16 residues long. Between the trimmed V and J ends, which lost 2 bases and 1 base, there was a span of 12 bases. The germline V gene has CDR1 MNHEY and CDR2 SVGAGI. There are many counts of this clonotype. The sequenced sample was naive CD8+ T cells from blood, with Jurkat cell RNA spiked in. Noted subset: FACS-sorted CD8+CD4-CCR7+CD45RA+ naive T cells. The source is a human donor in good health. Some libraries in this study had Jurkat cell RNA spiked in. The chain has TRBV6-5 and TRBJ2-1, with TRBD2 as a possible D gene (7 bases). The CDR3 DNA sequence: TGTGCCAGCAGTTACGTAGGGGGGGCTTCCTACAATGAGCAGTTCTTC. This translates into CASSYVGGASYNEQFF.